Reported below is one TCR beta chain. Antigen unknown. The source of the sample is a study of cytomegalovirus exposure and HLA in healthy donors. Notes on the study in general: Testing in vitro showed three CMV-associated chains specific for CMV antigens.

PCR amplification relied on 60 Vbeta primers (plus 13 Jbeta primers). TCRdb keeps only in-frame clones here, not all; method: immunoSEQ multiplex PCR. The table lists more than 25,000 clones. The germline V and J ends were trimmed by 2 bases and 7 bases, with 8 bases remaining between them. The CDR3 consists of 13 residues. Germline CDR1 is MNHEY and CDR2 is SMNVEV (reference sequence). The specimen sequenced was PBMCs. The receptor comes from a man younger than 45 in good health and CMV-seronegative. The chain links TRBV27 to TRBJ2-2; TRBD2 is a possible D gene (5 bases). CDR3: CASSLPGIGELFF. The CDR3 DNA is TGTGCCAGCAGTTTACCGGGGATCGGGGAGCTGTTTTTT.